Shown below are 21 T cell receptor beta chains from a single sample sequenced in a study of blood T cell repertoires in COVID-19. Sequenced by immunoSEQ multiplex PCR; TCRdb stores in-frame clones only, minus some. The sample gives under 250,000 clones, approximately 80% of which show up once; more than 9% is in the top ten. Sequencing used peripheral blood. Receptor source: a man aged 50 to 59 with active or convalescent COVID-19.

Turning to this clone: In the same sample, other DNA sequences code for this CDR3. The rearrangement links TRBV5-1 to TRBJ2-5; 9 bases match TRBD2. The V gene end was trimmed by 4 bases and the J gene end by 2 bases; junction bases not matched to a gene: 3. Germline CDR1 SGHRS, CDR2 YFSETQ. The CDR3 length is 14 residues. CDR3 nucleotide sequence: TGCGCCAGCAGCCTGACTAGCGGACAAGAGACCCAGTACTTC. This sequence encodes CASSLTSGQETQYF.

CDR3 sequence: CASSLGPSLAGSTDTQYF. CDR3 DNA: TGTGCCAGCAGCTTAGGTCCCTCTCTAGCGGGCAGCACAGATACGCAGTATTTT. This sequence joins TRBV7-9 and TRBJ2-3; 8 nucleotides line up with TRBD2. V gave up 1 base and J gave up 0 bases; unmatched junction bases: 9. Germline V CDR1 and CDR2: SEHNR, FQNEAQ (reference sequence). The CDR3 contains 18 residues.

This clone showed up just a few times. This chain uses TRBV10-3 with TRBJ2-3; D unresolved. The CDR3 extends over 15 amino acids. V was clipped by 10 bases and J by 1 base, with 18 bases between them. Germline V CDR1 and CDR2: ENHRY, SYGVKD. CDR3 sequence (DNA): TGTGCCACCCTACAAGGCCGCCGGGGCACAGATACGCAGTATTTT. Its protein is CATLQGRRGTDTQYF.

The V call is TRBV5-1, the J call TRBJ1-3; D is perhaps TRBD1 (6 bases). Per the germline V gene, CDR1 is SGHRS and CDR2 is YFSETQ. This CDR3 has 16 residues. With 0 bases removed from V and 0 bases from J, the gap between germline ends came to 10 bases. This CDR3 reads CASSLGGLHSGNTIYF. CDR3 DNA sequence: TGCGCCAGCAGCTTGGGGGGGCTACACTCTGGAAACACCATATATTTT. The full variable domain, with the rest looked up from reference TRBV5-1 and TRBJ1-3, is KAGVTQTPRYLIKTRGQQVTLSCSPISGHRSVSWYQQTPGQGLQFLFEYFSETQRNKGNFPGRFSGRQFSNSRSEMNVSTLELGDSALYLCASSLGGLHSGNTIYFGEGSWLTVV.

The CDR3 is CASSSSTGNNQPQHF. The CDR3 region has the DNA TGTGCCAGCAGCAGCTCGACAGGGAACAATCAGCCCCAGCATTTT. The V and J genes are TRBV21-1 and TRBJ1-5; the table's D gene call, TRBD1, was not cross checked with the DNA. TRBV21-1 is a recognized pseudogene. This CDR3 is 15 amino acids long.

This clone was picked up one time. CDR3 bases: TGTGCCAGCAGCTTAGGGACAGGGTTAAATGGGGCCCTCCACTTT. As protein: CASSLGTGLNGALHF. V usage is TRBV7-8 and J usage is TRBJ1-6, with 8 nucleotides matching TRBD1. CDR3 size: 15 residues. After removal of 1 base from V and 14 bases from J, the junction contained 10 bases not matched to a gene. Per the germline V gene, CDR1 is SGHVS and CDR2 is FQNEAQ. Together with reference TRBV7-8 and TRBJ1-6, the CDR3 gives the full variable domain: GAGVSQSPRYKVAKRGQDVALRCDPISGHVSLFWYQQALGQGPEFLTYFQNEAQLDKSGLPSDRFFAERPEGSVSTLKIQRTQQEDSAVYLCASSLGTGLNGALHFGNGTRLTVT.

The rearrangement joins TRBV6-5 to TRBJ1-6; D remains unclear. CDR3 length: 14 amino acids. CDR1 is MNHEY, CDR2 SVGAGI, per germline. V shed 6 bases and J shed 3 bases, with 9 bases lying between them. CDR3 in amino acids: CASRDIYYNSPLHF. The CDR3 DNA sequence: TGTGCCAGCAGAGACATCTACTATAATTCACCCCTCCACTTT.

J is TRBJ1-1 and V is TRBV27; TRBD1 might be the D (6 bases). Germline assignment: CDR1 MNHEY and CDR2 SMNVEV (reference sequence). The CDR3 is 14 residues long. V was clipped by 7 bases and J by 5 bases, with 17 bases between them. Written as DNA, the CDR3 is TGTGCCAGCACCCGGGGGCGGGGGGATACTGAAGCTTTCTTT. As protein: CASTRGRGDTEAFF.

V and J are TRBV27 and TRBJ1-2, with a tentative D call TRBD1 (6 bases). The CDR3 covers 15 residues. The germline V gene encodes CDR1 MNHEY and CDR2 SMNVEV (reference sequence). Trimming took 4 bases from V and 0 from J, leaving 12 bases between them. The CDR3 DNA reads as TGTGCCAGCAGTTCCTCAGGGGCGGCTAACTATGGCTACACCTTC. This sequence encodes CASSSSGAANYGYTF.

The gene calls are TRBV18 and TRBJ2-3, with D hard to call. This CDR3 has 14 residues. The germline V and J ends were trimmed by 0 bases and 0 bases, with 4 bases remaining between them. CDR1 is KGHSH, CDR2 LQKENI, per germline. In DNA form, the CDR3 reads TGTGCCAGCTCACCACCGCAGAGCACAGATACGCAGTATTTT. Protein: CASSPPQSTDTQYF.

The chain joins TRBV7-9 to TRBJ2-5, with 11 bases lining up with TRBD1. Losses at the gene ends were 5 bases for V and 1 base for J; bases not matched to a gene: 9. Germline loops: CDR1 SEHNR, CDR2 FQNEAQ (reference sequence). This CDR3 spans 17 amino acids. The DNA for the CDR3 is TGTGCCAGCAGCCCAAAATCGGGGACAGGGGGCCAAGAGACCCAGTACTTC. As protein: CASSPKSGTGGQETQYF.

V is TRBV6-2 or TRBV6-3 and J is TRBJ2-7, with D uncertain. CDR3 length equals 16 residues. The germline V gene encodes CDR1 MNHEY and CDR2 SVGEGT. The ends were cut back, 0 bases at V and 0 bases at J, with 12 bases in the middle. The CDR3 DNA is TGTGCCAGCAGTTACTCAATCTCTCTTAGCTCCTACGAGCAGTACTTC. Encoded protein: CASSYSISLSSYEQYF.

The chain joins TRBV18 to TRBJ1-1, with no clear D. CDR1 KGHSH and CDR2 LQKENI come from the germline V gene. CDR3 length: 14 residues. V shed 3 bases and J shed 4 bases, with 12 bases lying between them. The CDR3 region is CASSPLGSTTEAFF. DNA for the CDR3: TGTGCCAGCTCACCCCTGGGCTCCACCACTGAAGCTTTCTTT.

The chain is built from TRBV4-1 and TRBJ1-5; D call uncertain. The CDR3 totals 13 residues. Germline lookup yields CDR1 MGHRA and CDR2 YSYEKL. Trimming removed 0 bases from V and 6 bases from J, with 6 bases in between. The CDR3 DNA is TGCGCCAGCAGCCAAGACATGTCTCAGCCCCAGCATTTT. Residues: CASSQDMSQPQHF.

This sequence joins TRBV6-5 and TRBJ1-6, with D perhaps TRBD1 (6 bases). Trimming stripped 6 bases from V and 5 bases from J, with 8 bases between. CDR3 size: 13 residues. CDR1 MNHEY and CDR2 SVGAGI come from the germline V gene. The CDR3: CASSRTDNSPLHF. For the CDR3, the DNA is TGTGCCAGCAGCCGGACAGATAATTCACCCCTCCACTTT.

V usage is TRBV7-6 and J usage is TRBJ1-5, with unresolved D. Germline values: CDR1 SGHVS, CDR2 FNYEAQ. Trimming took off 1 base at V and 10 bases at J, with 11 bases between the two ends. The CDR3 has 13 amino acids. The CDR3 nucleotides read TGTGCCAGCAGCTTAGGTACCGAGGGCCCCCAGCATTTT. Its protein product is CASSLGTEGPQHF.

The chain couples TRBV5-4 to TRBJ2-1; D gene ambiguous. The V gene lost 0 bases and the J gene lost 5 bases, with 6 bases spanning the gap. The CDR3 is made up of 13 amino acids. Germline assignment: CDR1 SGHNT and CDR2 YYREEE (reference sequence). The CDR3 region is CASSLVADNEQFF. For the CDR3, the DNA is TGTGCCAGCAGCTTGGTGGCGGACAATGAGCAGTTCTTC.

The V gene is TRBV6-2 or TRBV6-3, the J gene TRBJ2-7; 9 bases agree with TRBD2. V gave up 0 bases and J gave up 1 base; unmatched junction bases: 4. The CDR3 covers 16 residues. From germline, CDR1 is MNHEY and CDR2 SVGEGT. CDR3 DNA: TGTGCCAGCAGTTACTCGAGCGGGGGGTCATCCTACGAGCAGTACGTC. Translation: CASSYSSGGSSYEQYV.

The chain has TRBV7-2 and TRBJ2-5; 14 bases are shared with TRBD2. V trimming: 5 bases; J trimming: 4 bases; junction bases outside the gene matches: 9. This CDR3 comprises 17 residues. Germline loops: CDR1 SGHTA, CDR2 FQGNSA. In DNA, the CDR3 is TGTGCCAGCAGCATCGGGACTAGCGGGAGTCGGGTAGAGACCCAGTACTTC. This gives the protein CASSIGTSGSRVETQYF.

The CDR3 sequence: CATSNGGDYTF. Written as DNA, the CDR3 is TGTGCCACCTCCAATGGGGGCGACTACACCTTC. The V and J genes are TRBV19 and TRBJ1-2, with D tentatively TRBD1 (6 bases). V gave up 10 bases and J gave up 10 bases, with 16 bases separating them. The V gene's germline CDR1 is LNHDA and CDR2 SQIVND (reference sequence). This CDR3 region has 11 residues.

This chain uses TRBV28 with TRBJ1-5; no clear D. From germline, CDR1 is MDHEN and CDR2 SYDVKM. Trimming left V 2 bases short and J 6 bases short, with 5 bases between. This CDR3 is 12 amino acids long. The CDR3 coding sequence is TGTGCCAGCAGTTTAGTTAGTCAGCCCCAGCATTTT. The encoded protein is CASSLVSQPQHF.